The 24 T cell receptor beta chains below come from one sample, sequenced in a study of OX40 agonist ivuxolimab in advanced cancers. Sequencing was performed with immunoSEQ multiplex PCR; in TCRdb, only in-frame clones are kept and a portion is missing. Of about 60,000 clones detected, roughly 84% appear once; the ten largest clones hold under 30%. Sequenced material: CD4+ or CD8+ T cells sorted from blood, taken in a trial of the OX40 agonist ivuxolimab. The source is an adult with an advanced solid tumor such as melanoma, head and neck, liver or kidney cancer.

The DNA for the CDR3 is TGTGCCAGCAGACGGGGGGGCCGAGTATACGAGCAGTACTTC. Protein: CASRRGGRVYEQYF. The chain uses TRBV27 and TRBJ2-7; 8 nucleotides agree with TRBD2. Looked up from germline, CDR1 is MNHEY and CDR2 is SMNVEV (reference sequence). Germline trimming cut 6 bases from V and 4 bases from J; bases unmatched to any gene: 8. CDR3 length equals 14 residues.

The V call is TRBV29-1, the J call TRBJ2-3, with TRBD2 as a possible D gene (5 bases). The CDR3 has 14 amino acids. CDR1 is SQVTM, CDR2 ANQGSEA, per germline. The V end was cut by 1 base, the J end by 5 bases, with 13 bases between. CDR3 in amino acids: CSVEAGGLKDTQYF. CDR3 nucleotides: TGCAGCGTTGAAGCTGGCGGACTGAAAGATACGCAGTATTTT.

The chain joins TRBV18 to TRBJ2-1; 12 bases fit TRBD2. V lost 2 bases to trimming and J lost 6 bases; unmatched junction nucleotides: 8. CDR1 KGHSH and CDR2 LQKENI come from the germline V gene. This CDR3 spans 17 amino acids. The CDR3 bases are TGTGCCAGCTCACCAGGTGCTAGCGGGGGGGCTATCAATGAGCAGTTCTTC. It specifies CASSPGASGGAINEQFF. Using reference TRBV18 and TRBJ2-1 for the parts outside the CDR3, the full variable domain is NAGVMQNPRHLVRRRGQEARLRCSPMKGHSHVYWYRQLPEEGLKFMVYLQKENIIDESGMPKERFSAEFPKEGPSILRIQQVVRGDSAAYFCASSPGASGGAINEQFFGPGTRLTVL.

The chain carries TRBV4-1 and TRBJ1-2; TRBD1 aligns across 8 bases. Germline V gene data show CDR1 as MGHRA and CDR2 as YSYEKL. V lost 0 bases and J lost 8; bases outside the gene matches: 11. The CDR3 length is 16 residues. This CDR3 is CASSQDGGTGIRGYTF. The CDR3 DNA reads as TGCGCCAGCAGCCAAGATGGGGGGACAGGAATTCGGGGCTACACCTTC.

The CDR3: CASSEVGNTEAFF. The CDR3 DNA sequence: TGTGCCAGCAGTGAGGTCGGGAACACTGAAGCTTTCTTT. The chain links TRBV6-6 to TRBJ1-1; D unclear. V was cut by 5 bases and J by 1 base, with 8 bases left in between. Per germline, CDR1 MNHNY and CDR2 SVGAGI (reference sequence). CDR3 length: 13 amino acids.

The V and J genes are TRBV4-2 and TRBJ2-5; no firm D call. Germline loops: CDR1 LGHNA, CDR2 YNFKEQ. V was pared by 6 bases and J by 0 bases, with 11 bases between. The CDR3 has 14 amino acids. The DNA for the CDR3 is TGTGCCAGCAGTTCCTCAGAGTACCAAGAGACCCAGTACTTC. It codes for CASSSSEYQETQYF.

The chain recombines TRBV5-6 with TRBJ2-2; D unclear. Trimming took 4 bases from V and 3 from J, leaving 13 bases between them. Germline V gene lookup returns CDR1 SGHDT and CDR2 YYEEEE. The CDR3 loop spans 15 amino acids. CDR3 protein: CASSPGPRDTGELFF. CDR3 nucleotides: TGTGCCAGCAGCCCTGGACCGAGAGACACCGGGGAGCTGTTTTTT.

J is TRBJ2-2 and V is TRBV5-5; 9 nucleotides align to TRBD1. V lost 3 bases to trimming and J lost 6 bases; unmatched junction nucleotides: 6. Germline V gene lookup returns CDR1 SGHKS and CDR2 YYEKEE (reference sequence). The CDR3 covers 15 residues. CDR3 protein: CASSSQGARAGELFF. DNA of the CDR3: TGTGCCAGCAGCTCACAGGGGGCGCGGGCCGGGGAGCTGTTTTTT.

This clone was counted between two and nine times. The chain couples TRBV7-2 to TRBJ1-2, with 9 bases aligning to TRBD1. Losses at the gene ends were 3 bases for V and 2 bases for J; bases not matched to a gene: 1. The CDR3 is 14 amino acids. In germline, CDR1 is SGHTA, CDR2 FQGNSA. This CDR3 reads CASSFTGGNYGYTF. For the CDR3, the DNA is TGTGCCAGCAGCTTCACAGGGGGCAACTATGGCTACACCTTC.

The V call is TRBV11-2, the J call TRBJ2-1, with 14 bases identical to TRBD2. CDR1 is SGHAT, CDR2 FQNNGV, per germline. The trim removed 4 bases at V and 5 bases at J, leaving 7 bases unmatched. The CDR3 totals 17 residues. The CDR3 region is CASSSRLAGGVDNEQFF. The CDR3 DNA reads as TGTGCCAGCAGCTCCAGACTAGCGGGAGGGGTAGACAATGAGCAGTTCTTC.

In its sample, this clone was seen a few times. This chain joins TRBV7-6 and TRBJ1-1; a weak D match, TRBD1 (6 bases). Trimming cost V 0 bases and J 4 bases, with 12 bases left between them. Germline loops: CDR1 SGHVS, CDR2 FNYEAQ. This CDR3 has 15 amino acids. In nucleotides, the CDR3 is TGTGCCAGCAGCTTAGCCGAGGGGGTGGGCACTGAAGCTTTCTTT. This sequence encodes CASSLAEGVGTEAFF.

CDR3 nucleotide sequence: TGTGCCAGCAGTTTAGTTAGCGGGAGAAGTAGAGGGCAGTTCTTC. It is translated as CASSLVSGRSRGQFF. The chain has TRBV28 and TRBJ2-1; 9 positions agree with TRBD2. The V segment lost 2 bases and the J segment 12 bases; nucleotides outside the gene matches: 11. This CDR3 comprises 15 residues. CDR1 and CDR2 from the germline V gene are MDHEN and SYDVKM.

The rearrangement uses TRBV11-3 and TRBJ2-5; unclear D gene. The CDR3 extends over 13 amino acids. Trimming took off 1 base at V and 1 base at J, with 4 bases between the two ends. Germline V gives CDR1 SGHNT, CDR2 YENEEA. CDR3 region: CASSLGAQETQYF. The CDR3 coding sequence is TGTGCCAGCAGCTTAGGAGCCCAAGAGACCCAGTACTTC.

The genes are TRBV11-1 and TRBJ1-2, with unresolved D. CDR3 size: 14 residues. Germline CDR1 is SGHAT and CDR2 is FQDESV (reference sequence). Trimming took off 2 bases at V and 11 bases at J, with 18 bases between the two ends. CDR3 protein: CASSLMRHYRSYTF. As DNA, the CDR3 is TGTGCCAGCAGCTTAATGCGCCACTATAGGAGTTACACCTTC.

Only a few counts were recorded for this clone. The CDR3 DNA reads as TGTGCCAGCAGTTACTTCGGGACAGGCCGCGAAAAACTGTTTTTT. This sequence encodes CASSYFGTGREKLFF. V is TRBV6-5 and J is TRBJ1-4; 8 nucleotides agree with TRBD1. The CDR3 is made up of 15 amino acids. The junction had 6 bases not matched to a gene; V was cut back by 1 base and J by 8 bases. Looked up from germline, CDR1 is MNHEY and CDR2 is SVGAGI.

This clone was picked up a small number of times. The CDR3 spells CASSLVGRNYGYTF. Written as DNA, the CDR3 is TGTGCCAGCAGCTTAGTGGGCAGGAACTATGGCTACACCTTC. The chain links TRBV7-2 to TRBJ1-2; D not certain. Trimming left V 1 base short and J 2 bases short, with 8 bases between. The CDR3 totals 14 residues. Germline lookup yields CDR1 SGHTA and CDR2 FQGNSA.

The gene calls are TRBV7-6 and TRBJ2-3; D uncertain. Germline CDR1 SGHVS, CDR2 FNYEAQ. The ends were cut back, 4 bases at V and 1 base at J, with 6 bases in the middle. The CDR3 is 13 residues long. In DNA, the CDR3 is TGTGCCAGCAGCTCCACCCGCACAGATACGCAGTATTTT. It translates to CASSSTRTDTQYF.

The CDR3 protein is CASSLKSASGASGQYF. CDR3 nucleotides: TGTGCCAGCAGCTTAAAATCGGCTAGCGGGGCGTCCGGGCAGTACTTC. V is TRBV13 and J is TRBJ2-7, with 9 bases aligning to TRBD2. The CDR3 runs to 16 residues. With V trimmed by 2 bases and J by 9 bases, 14 bases remained unmatched. The germline V gene encodes CDR1 PRHDT and CDR2 FYEKMQ (reference sequence).

CDR3 protein: CASSQDARALYEKLFF. CDR3 coding DNA: TGCGCCAGCAGCCAAGATGCCAGGGCGCTTTATGAAAAACTGTTTTTT. The V and J genes are TRBV4-1 and TRBJ1-4; possible D gene TRBD1, 5 bases. This CDR3 comprises 16 residues. Trimming took off 0 bases at V and 6 bases at J, with 14 bases between the two ends. The germline V gene has CDR1 MGHRA and CDR2 YSYEKL.

In its sample, this clone was seen a few times. The chain joins TRBV2 to TRBJ1-2; no firm D call. V was shortened by 2 bases and J by 4 bases, with 8 bases between the two germline ends. Germline lookup yields CDR1 SNHLY and CDR2 FYNNEI. CDR3 length: 13 residues. The DNA of the CDR3 is TGTGCCAGCAGTGAAACACAGCTCTATGGCTACACCTTC. The encoded protein is CASSETQLYGYTF.

This chain connects TRBV6-1 to TRBJ2-3; D is unresolved. The germline V and J ends were trimmed by 10 bases and 0 bases, with 14 bases remaining between them. The CDR3 runs 14 residues. The germline V gene encodes CDR1 MNHNS and CDR2 SASEGT. The CDR3 is CATLRTFSTDTQYF. CDR3 coding DNA: TGTGCCACCTTGCGCACATTTAGCACAGATACGCAGTATTTT.

CDR3: CASSMDTQDGYTF. The CDR3 DNA reads TGTGCCAGTAGTATGGACACCCAAGATGGCTACACCTTC. The chain couples TRBV19 to TRBJ1-2; D may be TRBD1 (5 bases). Germline CDR1 and CDR2: LNHDA and SQIVND (reference sequence). Between the trimmed V and J ends, which lost 3 bases and 6 bases, there was a span of 11 bases. The CDR3 spans 13 residues.

The chain uses TRBV5-1 and TRBJ2-1; 10 bases agree with TRBD1. V trimming: 4 bases; J trimming: 3 bases; junction bases outside the gene matches: 4. The CDR3 covers 15 residues. Germline V gene lookup returns CDR1 SGHRS and CDR2 YFSETQ. The CDR3 loop reads CASSPRTGGYNEQFF. CDR3 DNA sequence: TGCGCCAGCAGCCCTCGGACAGGGGGCTACAATGAGCAGTTCTTC.

This chain uses TRBV10-3 with TRBJ1-5; possibly TRBD1 for D (5 bases). Deletions cut 6 bases from V and 6 bases from J, with 15 bases between. CDR3 length: 14 amino acids. Germline loops: CDR1 ENHRY, CDR2 SYGVKD. CDR3 coding DNA: TGTGCCATCAGGGGGGGGGACGACGGTCAGCCCCAGCATTTT. This translates into CAIRGGDDGQPQHF.